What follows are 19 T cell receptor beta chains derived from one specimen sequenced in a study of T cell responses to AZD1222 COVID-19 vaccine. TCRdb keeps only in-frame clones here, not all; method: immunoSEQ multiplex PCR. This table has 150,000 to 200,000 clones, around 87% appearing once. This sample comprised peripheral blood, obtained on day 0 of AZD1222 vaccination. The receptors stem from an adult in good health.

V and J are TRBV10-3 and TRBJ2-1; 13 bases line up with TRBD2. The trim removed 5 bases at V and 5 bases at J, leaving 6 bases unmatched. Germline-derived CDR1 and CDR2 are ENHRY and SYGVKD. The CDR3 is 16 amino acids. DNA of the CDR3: TGTGCCATCAGTACTAGACTAGCGGGAGGTAACAATGAGCAGTTCTTC. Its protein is CAISTRLAGGNNEQFF.

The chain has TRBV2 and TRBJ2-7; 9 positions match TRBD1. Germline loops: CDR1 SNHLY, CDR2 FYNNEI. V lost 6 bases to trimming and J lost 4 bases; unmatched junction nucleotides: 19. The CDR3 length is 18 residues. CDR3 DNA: TGTGCCAGCAGGCCCATTCCCCCATATTCGACAGGGGGGTACGAGCAGTACTTC. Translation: CASRPIPPYSTGGYEQYF.

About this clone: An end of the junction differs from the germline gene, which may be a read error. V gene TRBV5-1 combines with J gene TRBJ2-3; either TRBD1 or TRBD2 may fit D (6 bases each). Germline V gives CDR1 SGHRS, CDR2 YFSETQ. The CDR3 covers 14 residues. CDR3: CASSLAGGTDTQYF. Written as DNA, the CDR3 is TGCGCCAGCAGCTTGGCCGGGGGCACGGATACGCAGTATTTT.

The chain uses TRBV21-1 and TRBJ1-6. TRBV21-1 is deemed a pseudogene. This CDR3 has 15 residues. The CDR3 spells CASSKDPEPNSPLHF. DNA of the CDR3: TGTGCCAGCAGCAAAGATCCGGAACCAAATTCACCCCTCCACTTT.

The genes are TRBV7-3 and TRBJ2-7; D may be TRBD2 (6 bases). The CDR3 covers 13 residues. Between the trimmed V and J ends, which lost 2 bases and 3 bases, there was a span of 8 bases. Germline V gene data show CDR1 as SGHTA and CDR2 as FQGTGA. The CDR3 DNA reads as TGTGCCAGCAGCTTATTGGAGGGCTACGAGCAGTACTTC. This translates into CASSLLEGYEQYF.

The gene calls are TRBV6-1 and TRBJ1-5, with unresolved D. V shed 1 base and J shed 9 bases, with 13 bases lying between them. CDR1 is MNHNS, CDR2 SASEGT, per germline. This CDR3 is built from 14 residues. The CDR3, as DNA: TGTGCCAGCAGTGAAGGAGGCAACCCAAGGCCCCAGCATTTT. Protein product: CASSEGGNPRPQHF.

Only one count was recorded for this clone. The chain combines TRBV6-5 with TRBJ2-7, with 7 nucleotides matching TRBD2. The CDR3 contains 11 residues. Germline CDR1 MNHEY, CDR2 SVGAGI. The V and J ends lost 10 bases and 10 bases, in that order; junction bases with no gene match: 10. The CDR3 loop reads CATKPAGVQYF. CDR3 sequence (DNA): TGTGCCACAAAGCCGGCGGGGGTACAGTACTTC.

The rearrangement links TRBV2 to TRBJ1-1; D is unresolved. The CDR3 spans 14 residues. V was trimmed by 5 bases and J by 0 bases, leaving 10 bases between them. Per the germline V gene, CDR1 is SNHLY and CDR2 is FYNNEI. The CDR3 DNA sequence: TGTGCCAGCAGTCCCCACGGCTTGAACACTGAAGCTTTCTTT. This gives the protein CASSPHGLNTEAFF.

CDR3 nucleotide sequence: TGTGCCAGCAGAGCTTTGGGGAACTCGGGCTACACCTTC. This encodes CASRALGNSGYTF. The chain is built from TRBV9 and TRBJ1-2; no firm D call. There are 13 residues in the CDR3. Germline values: CDR1 SGDLS, CDR2 YYNGEE. Trimming stripped 5 bases from V and 8 bases from J, with 16 bases between.

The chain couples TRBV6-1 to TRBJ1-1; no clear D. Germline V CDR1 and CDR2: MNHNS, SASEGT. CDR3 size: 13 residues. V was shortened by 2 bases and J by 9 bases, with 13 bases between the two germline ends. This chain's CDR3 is CASSERRWGKAFF. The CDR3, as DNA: TGTGCCAGCAGTGAACGAAGATGGGGAAAAGCTTTCTTT.

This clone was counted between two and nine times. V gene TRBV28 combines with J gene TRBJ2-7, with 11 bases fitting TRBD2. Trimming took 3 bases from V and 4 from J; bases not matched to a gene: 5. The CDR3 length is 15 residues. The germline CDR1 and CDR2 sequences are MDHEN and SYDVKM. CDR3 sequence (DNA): TGTGCCAGCAGTTTCGCCGGGACTAGCGGATACGAGCAGTACTTC. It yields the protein CASSFAGTSGYEQYF.

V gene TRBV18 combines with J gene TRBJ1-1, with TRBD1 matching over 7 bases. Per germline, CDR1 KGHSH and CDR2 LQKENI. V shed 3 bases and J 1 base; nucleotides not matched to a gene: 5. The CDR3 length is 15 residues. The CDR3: CASSPRTGRNTEAFF. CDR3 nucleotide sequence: TGTGCCAGCTCACCTAGGACAGGACGGAACACTGAAGCTTTCTTT.

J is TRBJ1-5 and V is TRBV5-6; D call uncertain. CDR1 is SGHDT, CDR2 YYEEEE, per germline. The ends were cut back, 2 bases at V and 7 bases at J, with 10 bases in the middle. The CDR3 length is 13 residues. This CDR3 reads CASSFGVGQPQHF. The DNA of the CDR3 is TGTGCCAGCAGCTTTGGGGTTGGCCAGCCCCAGCATTTT.

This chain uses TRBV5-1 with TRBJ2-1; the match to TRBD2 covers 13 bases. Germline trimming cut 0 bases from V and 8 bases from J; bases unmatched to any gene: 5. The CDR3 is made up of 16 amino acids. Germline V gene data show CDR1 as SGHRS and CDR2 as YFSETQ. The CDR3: CASSLGGTSGVHEQFF. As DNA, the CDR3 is TGCGCCAGCAGCTTGGGAGGGACTAGCGGGGTGCATGAGCAGTTCTTC.

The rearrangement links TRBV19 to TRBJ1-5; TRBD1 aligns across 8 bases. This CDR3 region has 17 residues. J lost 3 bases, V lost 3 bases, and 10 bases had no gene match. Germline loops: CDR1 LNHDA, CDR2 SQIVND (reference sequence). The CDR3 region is CASSMGLRGRNNQPQHF. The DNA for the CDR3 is TGTGCCAGTAGTATGGGCCTCAGGGGGCGGAACAATCAGCCCCAGCATTTT.

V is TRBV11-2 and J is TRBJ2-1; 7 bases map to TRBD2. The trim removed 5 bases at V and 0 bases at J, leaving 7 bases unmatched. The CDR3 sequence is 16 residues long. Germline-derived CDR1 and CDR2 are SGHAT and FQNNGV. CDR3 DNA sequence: TGTGCCAGCAGCCCCCTTCCGGGGGGCTCCTACAATGAGCAGTTCTTC. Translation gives CASSPLPGGSYNEQFF.

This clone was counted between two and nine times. The CDR3, as DNA: TGTGCCAGCTCCGGACAGGGGGCGGTCACAGATACGCAGTATTTT. This sequence encodes CASSGQGAVTDTQYF. The chain has TRBV18 and TRBJ2-3; 11 nucleotides agree with TRBD1. Looked up from germline, CDR1 is KGHSH and CDR2 is LQKENI. This CDR3 is 15 amino acids long. The trim removed 6 bases at V and 2 bases at J, leaving 4 bases unmatched. Variable domain in full (rest from reference TRBV18 and TRBJ2-3): NAGVMQNPRHLVRRRGQEARLRCSPMKGHSHVYWYRQLPEEGLKFMVYLQKENIIDESGMPKERFSAEFPKEGPSILRIQQVVRGDSAAYFCASSGQGAVTDTQYFGPGTRLTVL.

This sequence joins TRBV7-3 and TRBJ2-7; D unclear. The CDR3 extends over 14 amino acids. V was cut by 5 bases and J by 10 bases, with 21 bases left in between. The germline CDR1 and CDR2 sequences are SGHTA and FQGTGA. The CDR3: CASSPPVQKGKQYF. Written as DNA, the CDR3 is TGTGCCAGCAGCCCCCCGGTCCAGAAAGGTAAACAGTACTTC.

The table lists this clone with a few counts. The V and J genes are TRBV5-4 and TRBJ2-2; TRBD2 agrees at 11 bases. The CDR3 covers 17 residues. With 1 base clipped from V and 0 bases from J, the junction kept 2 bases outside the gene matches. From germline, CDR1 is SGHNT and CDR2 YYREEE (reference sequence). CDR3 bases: TGTGCCAGCAGCTTGCGTAGCGGGAGGGCGAACACCGGGGAGCTGTTTTTT. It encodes CASSLRSGRANTGELFF.